This record concerns one TCR beta chain sequence. What it binds is not known. A roughly 120-subject validation cohort, separate from the 666-subject first cohort, supplied the donors. This CDR3 spans 14 amino acids. V was clipped by 2 bases and J by 8 bases, with 14 bases between them. The germline V gene encodes CDR1 MNHNS and CDR2 SASEGT. This sample was included in a study of cytomegalovirus exposure and HLA in healthy donors. In the study overall: The 100 to 150 validation repertoires matched the roughly 670 first-cohort repertoires in platform, a later analysis reported. Study-level points and caveats: The study designated 164 TCR beta chains cytomegalovirus-associated.

Profiling relied on immunoSEQ multiplex PCR, and the TCRdb table lists in-frame clones only, not all of them. The top ten hold approximately 3% of the sample, which has about 260,000 clones, around 90% seen once. The chain employs TRBV6-1 and TRBJ2-3; D is perhaps TRBD2 (6 bases). The specimen was PBMCs. This clonotype was sampled from a woman in her twenties or thirties in good health and CMV-seronegative. The CDR3 protein is CASSESGGGGTQYF. Written as DNA, the CDR3 is TGTGCCAGCAGTGAATCGGGTGGGGGAGGTACGCAGTATTTT.